The source of this TCR beta chain is a study of T cell responses to AZD1222 COVID-19 vaccine. Findings and caveats of the study: Clonal diversity was possibly underestimated, and the donors were mostly white British, with more females. Among vaccine-associated CD4 TCRs, coverage spanned spike, with dominance at 160-218 and 743-854. Baseline seropositivity occurred in only 5 or 6 AZD1222 recipients.

Notes on this clone: No antigen is known for it.

The CDR3 is 17 residues long. The ends were cut back, 6 bases at V and 0 bases at J, with 18 bases in the middle. The germline V gene has CDR1 LNHDA and CDR2 SQIVND (reference sequence). TCRdb keeps only in-frame clones here, not all; method: immunoSEQ multiplex PCR. The table has some 120,000 clones, roughly nine tenths seen once. The J gene is TRBJ2-1, the V gene TRBV19; D is perhaps TRBD2 (6 bases). The sequenced sample was peripheral blood, obtained on day 0 of AZD1222 vaccination. The receptor comes from an adult in good health. CDR3 protein: CASSRLGLPTSYNEQFF. The CDR3 DNA follows: TGTGCCAGTAGCCGCCTGGGACTTCCTACCTCCTACAATGAGCAGTTCTTC.